The 18 T cell receptor beta chains presented below share a single source sample, sequenced in a study of T cells in localized non-small cell lung cancer. Clones were read by immunoSEQ multiplex PCR, and TCRdb kept only the in-frame ones, dropping some. Among about 43,000 clones, 75% to 95% were seen once, and the ten largest hold over 9.5%. The sample in question was PBMCs, obtained before any cancer treatment. All receptors derive from a woman aged 35 to 70 with stage II lung adenocarcinoma.

The genes are TRBV18 and TRBJ2-1; 8 nucleotides align to TRBD2. V shed 2 bases, J shed 2 bases, and the junction held 5 bases outside the gene matches. Per germline, CDR1 KGHSH and CDR2 LQKENI. This CDR3 region has 16 residues. CDR3 sequence reads: CASSPYAGGPYNEQFF. For the CDR3, the DNA is TGTGCCAGCTCACCATACGCGGGGGGTCCCTACAATGAGCAGTTCTTC. Filled out from reference TRBV18 and TRBJ2-1, the complete variable domain reads NAGVMQNPRHLVRRRGQEARLRCSPMKGHSHVYWYRQLPEEGLKFMVYLQKENIIDESGMPKERFSAEFPKEGPSILRIQQVVRGDSAAYFCASSPYAGGPYNEQFFGPGTRLTVL.

J is TRBJ1-2 and V is TRBV5-1; 8 nucleotides match TRBD1. Germline CDR1 is SGHRS and CDR2 is YFSETQ. V was pared by 9 bases and J by 8 bases, with 3 bases of the junction left unmatched. There are 10 residues in the CDR3. CDR3 coding DNA: TGCGCCACAGGGGGCATCGGCTACACCTTC. Encoded protein: CATGGIGYTF.

The J gene is TRBJ2-2, the V gene TRBV9; 9 bases are a match to TRBD2. Germline lookup yields CDR1 SGDLS and CDR2 YYNGEE. The CDR3 has 18 amino acids. The J segment lost 7 bases and the V segment lost 0 bases, leaving 13 bases of the junction unmatched. The chain's CDR3 is CASSVAGAGGPWDGELFF. The CDR3 DNA follows: TGTGCCAGCAGCGTAGCTGGGGCGGGAGGGCCTTGGGACGGGGAGCTGTTTTTT.

This clone appeared a few times. The V gene is TRBV5-1, the J gene TRBJ2-2, with D possibly being TRBD2 (6 bases). There are 15 residues in the CDR3. V lost 4 bases and J lost 4, with 14 bases in between. The germline V gene has CDR1 SGHRS and CDR2 YFSETQ. The CDR3 here is CASSGQGGSTGELFF. The CDR3 DNA follows: TGCGCCAGCAGCGGACAAGGAGGGAGCACCGGGGAGCTGTTTTTT.

Comment on this clone: Other DNA sequences in this specimen translate into the identical CDR3. V gene TRBV7-6 combines with J gene TRBJ1-6; 9 bases align to TRBD1. The J segment lost 7 bases and the V segment lost 4 bases, leaving 8 bases of the junction unmatched. Germline V gene data show CDR1 as SGHVS and CDR2 as FNYEAQ. CDR3 length: 16 residues. The CDR3 region is CASSSGTGPRNSPLHF. Here the CDR3 DNA reads TGTGCCAGCAGCTCGGGGACAGGGCCCCGAAATTCACCCCTCCACTTT.

V and J are TRBV6-5 and TRBJ2-7, with 7 bases aligning to TRBD1. V lost 4 bases to trimming and J lost 2 bases; unmatched junction nucleotides: 5. This CDR3 is built from 14 residues. Germline CDR1 is MNHEY and CDR2 is SVGAGI. The CDR3 DNA follows: TGTGCCAGCAGTTCAGACAGGGTCCCCTACGAGCAGTACTTC. It is translated as CASSSDRVPYEQYF.

The CDR3 region is CASSLGPEGVNSPLHF. The DNA of the CDR3 is TGCGCCAGCAGCTTGGGCCCGGAGGGTGTTAATTCACCCCTCCACTTT. The V and J genes are TRBV5-1 and TRBJ1-6, with D unclear. From germline, CDR1 is SGHRS and CDR2 YFSETQ. Trimming stripped 0 bases from V and 6 bases from J, with 13 bases between. This CDR3 spans 16 amino acids.

The V call is TRBV6-1, the J call TRBJ1-5, with a possible D match to TRBD1 (5 bases). Trimming left V 2 bases short and J 6 bases short, with 14 bases between. This CDR3 has 15 amino acids. Per germline, CDR1 MNHNS and CDR2 SASEGT. As DNA, the CDR3 is TGTGCCAGCAGTGAAACCCCAGGGTTTGCTCAGCCCCAGCATTTT. Translated, it gives CASSETPGFAQPQHF.

The gene calls are TRBV6-6 and TRBJ1-2; D gene ambiguous. The V end was cut by 4 bases, the J end by 8 bases, with 8 bases between. Germline V gene lookup returns CDR1 MNHNY and CDR2 SVGAGI (reference sequence). This CDR3 has 11 amino acids. The CDR3 here is CASSSGWGYTF. CDR3 nucleotides: TGTGCCAGCAGTTCAGGATGGGGCTACACCTTC.

The J gene is TRBJ2-3, the V gene TRBV6-5; TRBD2 is a possible D gene (5 bases). Trimming shortened V by 6 bases and J by 1 base, and 8 bases separated the two germline ends. The CDR3 has 13 amino acids. CDR1 is MNHEY and CDR2 is SVGAGI in the germline V gene. CDR3 protein: CASRDSGTDTQYF. In nucleotides, the CDR3 is TGTGCCAGCAGAGATAGCGGCACAGATACGCAGTATTTT.

Only one count was recorded for this clone. CDR3 in DNA: TGTGCCAGCAGTGTATTTTCGGGACAGGGCCTTAGCACAGATACGCAGTATTTT. Amino acid sequence: CASSVFSGQGLSTDTQYF. The chain has TRBV2 and TRBJ2-3; TRBD1 aligns across 9 bases. Trimming at V came to 4 bases and at J to 0 bases, leaving 11 bases not matched to a gene. The CDR3 spans 18 residues. Looked up from germline, CDR1 is SNHLY and CDR2 is FYNNEI.

The rearrangement links TRBV27 to TRBJ1-2, with 7 bases fitting TRBD1. Germline CDR1 is MNHEY and CDR2 is SMNVEV (reference sequence). J lost 4 bases, V lost 6 bases, and 8 bases had no gene match. The CDR3 is 14 amino acids. The CDR3 DNA sequence: TGTGCCAGCAGGTCCGACAGGGTTGCCTATGGCTACACCTTC. Translated, it gives CASRSDRVAYGYTF.

The chain links TRBV6-5 to TRBJ2-1, with D perhaps matching TRBD2 (6 bases). The V and J ends lost 6 bases and 5 bases respectively, with 14 bases between them. The CDR3 has 14 amino acids. Germline-derived CDR1 and CDR2 are MNHEY and SVGAGI. The CDR3 spells CASSQRRADNEQFF. The DNA for the CDR3 is TGTGCCAGCAGCCAACGGAGGGCCGACAATGAGCAGTTCTTC.

The V call is TRBV7-8, the J call TRBJ2-7, with 9 bases matching TRBD2. In germline, CDR1 is SGHVS, CDR2 FQNEAQ. This CDR3 is built from 16 residues. The J segment lost 0 bases and the V segment lost 1 base, leaving 4 bases of the junction unmatched. CDR3 in amino acids: CASSLGSGGFSYEQYF. CDR3 bases: TGTGCCAGCAGCTTAGGGAGCGGGGGGTTCTCCTACGAGCAGTACTTC.

The J gene is TRBJ2-7, the V gene TRBV10-3; D gene unclear. The CDR3 extends over 15 amino acids. V was clipped by 0 bases and J by 0 bases, with 9 bases between them. The germline V gene encodes CDR1 ENHRY and CDR2 SYGVKD. The CDR3 reads CAISESEAISYEQYF. In DNA, the CDR3 is TGTGCCATCAGTGAGTCGGAAGCGATCTCCTACGAGCAGTACTTC.

The chain links TRBV2 to TRBJ1-1; perhaps TRBD1 as D (6 bases). The CDR3 loop spans 14 amino acids. Between the trimmed V and J ends, which lost 10 bases and 0 bases, there was a span of 15 bases. Germline V gene sequence: CDR1 SNHLY, CDR2 FYNNEI. The CDR3, as DNA: TGTGCCATCCAGGGGAACGGGGTGAACACTGAAGCTTTCTTT. Translating gives CAIQGNGVNTEAFF.

This sequence joins TRBV28 and TRBJ2-1; D may be TRBD2 (7 bases). CDR3 size: 12 residues. Per germline, CDR1 MDHEN and CDR2 SYDVKM. V gave up 5 bases and J gave up 7 bases, with 9 bases separating them. The CDR3 coding sequence is TGTGCCAGCAGTAGGGGGGGGAATGAGCAGTTCTTC. This encodes CASSRGGNEQFF.

The chain has TRBV2 and TRBJ2-3; D remains unclear. The CDR3 has 13 amino acids. Trimming cost V 1 base and J 12 bases, with 14 bases left between them. The V gene's germline CDR1 is SNHLY and CDR2 FYNNEI. The CDR3 here is CASSEEAELGQYF. The CDR3 region has the DNA TGTGCCAGCAGTGAAGAGGCGGAACTCGGACAGTATTTT.